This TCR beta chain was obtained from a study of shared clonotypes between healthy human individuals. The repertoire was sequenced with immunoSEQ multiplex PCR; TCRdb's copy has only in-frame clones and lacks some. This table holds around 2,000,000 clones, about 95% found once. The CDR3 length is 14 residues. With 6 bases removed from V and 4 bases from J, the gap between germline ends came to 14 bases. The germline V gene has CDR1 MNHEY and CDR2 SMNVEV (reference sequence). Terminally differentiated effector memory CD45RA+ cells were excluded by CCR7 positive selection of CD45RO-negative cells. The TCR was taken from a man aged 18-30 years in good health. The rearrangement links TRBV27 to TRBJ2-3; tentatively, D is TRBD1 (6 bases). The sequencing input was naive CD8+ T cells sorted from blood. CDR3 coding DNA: TGTGCCAGCAGACCATTAGGGGGTTCAGATACGCAGTATTTT. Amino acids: CASRPLGGSDTQYF.